This T cell receptor (beta chain) comes out of a study of HIV-infected patients and healthy controls. This clonotype was counted only a few times. TCRdb processed the 5' RACE reads anew with MiXCR; each CDR3 protein has one entry. The repertoire holds 50,000 to 80,000 distinct CDR3 sequences, less than 20% seen once, with under 1.5% in the top ten. The source material was CD4+ T cells from blood. This TCR was recovered from a human donor in good health.

The CDR3 protein is CASSSTGTPYSGANVLTF. The DNA of the CDR3 is TGTGCCAGCAGCTCGACCGGGACACCTTACTCTGGGGCCAACGTCCTGACTTTC. This chain links TRBV7-2 with TRBJ2-6, with D perhaps matching TRBD1 (6 bases). V lost 4 bases and J lost 0, with 16 bases in between. The CDR3 covers 18 residues. Germline V gives CDR1 SGHTA, CDR2 FQGNSA.